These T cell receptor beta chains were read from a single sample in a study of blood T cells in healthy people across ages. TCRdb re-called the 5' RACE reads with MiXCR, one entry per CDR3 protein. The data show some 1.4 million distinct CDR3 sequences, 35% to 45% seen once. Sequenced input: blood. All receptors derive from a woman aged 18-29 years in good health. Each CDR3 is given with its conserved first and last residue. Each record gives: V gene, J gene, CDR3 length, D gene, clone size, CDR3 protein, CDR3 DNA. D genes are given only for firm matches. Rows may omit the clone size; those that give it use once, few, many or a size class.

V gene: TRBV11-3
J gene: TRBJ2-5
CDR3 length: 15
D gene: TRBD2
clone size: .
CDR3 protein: CASSPGTSVQETQYF
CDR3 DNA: TGTGCCAGCAGTCCCGGGACTAGCGTCCAAGAGACCCAGTACTTC

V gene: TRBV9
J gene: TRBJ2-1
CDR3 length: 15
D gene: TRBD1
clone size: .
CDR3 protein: CASSVEGTDYDEQFF
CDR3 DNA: TGTGCCAGCAGCGTAGAGGGGACAGACTATGATGAGCAGTTCTTC

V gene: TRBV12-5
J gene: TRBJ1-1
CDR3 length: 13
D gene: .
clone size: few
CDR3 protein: CASGGGATRRAFF
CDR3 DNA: TGTGCTAGCGGTGGGGGGGCCACCCGTCGGGCTTTCTTT

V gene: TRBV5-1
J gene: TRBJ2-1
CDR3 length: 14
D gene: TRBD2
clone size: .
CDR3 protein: CASTGGDFYNEQFF
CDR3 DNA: TGCGCCAGCACGGGGGGGGACTTTTACAATGAGCAGTTCTTC

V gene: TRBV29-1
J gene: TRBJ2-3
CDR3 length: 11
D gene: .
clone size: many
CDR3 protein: CSWRVADTQYF
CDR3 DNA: TGCAGCTGGCGGGTGGCAGATACGCAGTATTTT

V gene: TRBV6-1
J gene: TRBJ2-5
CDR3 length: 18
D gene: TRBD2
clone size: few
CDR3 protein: CASSKGTSRRSGQETQYF
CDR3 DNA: TGTGCCAGCAGTAAAGGGACTAGTAGAAGGTCTGGCCAAGAGACCCAGTACTTC

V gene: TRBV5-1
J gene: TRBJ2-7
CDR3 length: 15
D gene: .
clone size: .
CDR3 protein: CASSLDIRGGYEQYF
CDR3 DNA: TGCGCCAGCAGCTTGGATATCAGGGGGGGATACGAGCAGTACTTC

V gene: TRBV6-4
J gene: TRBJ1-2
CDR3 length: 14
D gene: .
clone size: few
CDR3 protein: CASSDSGGAGGYTF
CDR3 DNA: TGTGCCAGCAGTGACTCGGGGGGGGCCGGTGGCTACACCTTC

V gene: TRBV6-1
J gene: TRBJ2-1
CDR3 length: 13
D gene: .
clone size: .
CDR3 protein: CASSDSIGPEQFF
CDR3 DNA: TGTGCCAGCAGTGACAGTATCGGCCCCGAGCAGTTCTTC

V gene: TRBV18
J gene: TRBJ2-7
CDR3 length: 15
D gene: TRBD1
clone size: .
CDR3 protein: CASSPGDRGNYEQYF
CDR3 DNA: TGTGCCAGCTCACCAGGGGACAGGGGAAACTACGAGCAGTACTTC

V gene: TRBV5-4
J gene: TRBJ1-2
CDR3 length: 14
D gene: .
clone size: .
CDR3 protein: CASSSNREGYGYTF
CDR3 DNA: TGTGCCAGCAGCTCCAACAGGGAGGGCTATGGCTACACCTTC

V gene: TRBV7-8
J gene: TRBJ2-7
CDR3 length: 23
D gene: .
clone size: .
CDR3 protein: CASSLPSAFRGLGGGSQQYEQYF
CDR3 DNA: TGTGCCAGCAGCTTACCGAGCGCCTTCAGGGGGTTGGGGGGCGGCTCCCAGCAATACGAGCAGTACTTC

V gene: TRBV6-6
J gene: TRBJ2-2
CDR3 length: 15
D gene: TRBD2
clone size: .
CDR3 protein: CASSLAGVSTGELFF
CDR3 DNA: TGTGCCAGCAGTTTGGCGGGAGTTAGCACCGGGGAGCTGTTTTTT

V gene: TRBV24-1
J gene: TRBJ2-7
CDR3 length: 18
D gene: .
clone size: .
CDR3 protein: CATSDPQRGWSSYNEQYF
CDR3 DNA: TGTGCCACCAGTGACCCCCAACGGGGATGGAGCTCCTACAATGAGCAGTACTTC

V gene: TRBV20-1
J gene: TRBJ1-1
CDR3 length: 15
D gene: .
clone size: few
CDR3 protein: CSVRLTGEGNTEAFF
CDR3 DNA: TGCAGTGTTAGACTGACAGGAGAGGGGAACACTGAAGCTTTCTTT